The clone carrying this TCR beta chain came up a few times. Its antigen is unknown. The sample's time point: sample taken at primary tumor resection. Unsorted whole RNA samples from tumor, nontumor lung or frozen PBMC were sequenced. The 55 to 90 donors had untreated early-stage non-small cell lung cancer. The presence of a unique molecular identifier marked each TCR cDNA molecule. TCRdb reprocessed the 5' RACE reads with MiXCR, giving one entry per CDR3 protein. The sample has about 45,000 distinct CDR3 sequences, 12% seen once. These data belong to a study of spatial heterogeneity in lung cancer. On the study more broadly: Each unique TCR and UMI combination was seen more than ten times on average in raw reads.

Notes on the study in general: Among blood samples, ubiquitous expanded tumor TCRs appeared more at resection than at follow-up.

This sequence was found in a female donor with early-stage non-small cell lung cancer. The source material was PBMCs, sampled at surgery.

The CDR3: CAISESKGTYEQYF. Written as DNA, the CDR3 is TGTGCCATCAGTGAGTCGAAGGGGACGTACGAGCAGTACTTC. This chain links TRBV10-3 with TRBJ2-7; either TRBD1 or TRBD2 may supply D (5 bases each). This CDR3 region has 14 residues. CDR1 is ENHRY and CDR2 is SYGVKD in the germline V gene. Trimming shortened V by 0 bases and J by 4 bases, and 10 bases separated the two germline ends.